This TCR beta chain is from a study of T cell responses to AZD1222 COVID-19 vaccine. This clone turned up a few times. Its specificity is not known. CDR1 is LGHDT and CDR2 is YNNKEL in the germline V gene (reference sequence). The CDR3 loop spans 14 amino acids. The ends were cut back, 1 base at V and 2 bases at J, with 6 bases in the middle. Assay: immunoSEQ multiplex PCR; the TCRdb copy retains only in-frame clones and omits some. The data contain around 190,000 clones, about nine tenths of them singletons. Pooled samples include second doses given at about 4 or 12 weeks. Overall study results and limits: Clonal diversity was possibly underestimated, and the donors were mostly white British, with more females. It was only a handful of AZD1222 recipients who were seropositive at baseline.

The receptor was derived from an adult who received the AZD1222 COVID-19 vaccine. The rearrangement joins TRBV3-1 (or the pseudogene TRBV3-2) to TRBJ1-5, with unresolved D. The source material was peripheral blood, sampled 28 days after the second AZD1222 dose. The CDR3 loop reads CASSQGPGNQPQHF. The CDR3 nucleotides read TGTGCCAGCAGCCAAGGCCCAGGCAATCAGCCCCAGCATTTT.